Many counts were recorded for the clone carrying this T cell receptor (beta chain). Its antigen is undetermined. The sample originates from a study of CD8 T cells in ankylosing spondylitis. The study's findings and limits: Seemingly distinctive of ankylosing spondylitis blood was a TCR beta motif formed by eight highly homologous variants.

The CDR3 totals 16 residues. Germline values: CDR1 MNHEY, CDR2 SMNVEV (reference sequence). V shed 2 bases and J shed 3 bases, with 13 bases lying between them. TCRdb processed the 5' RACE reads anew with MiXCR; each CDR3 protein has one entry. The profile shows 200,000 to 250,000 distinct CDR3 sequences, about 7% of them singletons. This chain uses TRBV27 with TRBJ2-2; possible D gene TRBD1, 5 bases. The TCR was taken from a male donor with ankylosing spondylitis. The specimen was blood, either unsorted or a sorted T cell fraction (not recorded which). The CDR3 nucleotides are TGTGCCAGCAGTTTAGGGCAGGGAATGGACACCGGGGAGCTGTTTTTT. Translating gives CASSLGQGMDTGELFF.